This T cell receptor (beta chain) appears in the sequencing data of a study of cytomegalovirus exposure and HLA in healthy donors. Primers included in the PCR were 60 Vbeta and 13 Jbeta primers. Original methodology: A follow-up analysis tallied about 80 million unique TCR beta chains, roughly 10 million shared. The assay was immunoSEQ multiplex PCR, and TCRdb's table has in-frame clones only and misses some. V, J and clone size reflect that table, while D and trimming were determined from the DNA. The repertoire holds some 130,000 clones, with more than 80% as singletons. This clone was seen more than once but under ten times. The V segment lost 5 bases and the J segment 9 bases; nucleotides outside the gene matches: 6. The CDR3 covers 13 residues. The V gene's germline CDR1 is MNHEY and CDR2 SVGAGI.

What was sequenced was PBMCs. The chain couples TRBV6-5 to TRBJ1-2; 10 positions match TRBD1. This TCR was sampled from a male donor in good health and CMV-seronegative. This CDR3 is CASSRDRGPSYTF. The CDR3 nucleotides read TGTGCCAGCAGTAGAGACAGGGGGCCTAGCTACACCTTC.